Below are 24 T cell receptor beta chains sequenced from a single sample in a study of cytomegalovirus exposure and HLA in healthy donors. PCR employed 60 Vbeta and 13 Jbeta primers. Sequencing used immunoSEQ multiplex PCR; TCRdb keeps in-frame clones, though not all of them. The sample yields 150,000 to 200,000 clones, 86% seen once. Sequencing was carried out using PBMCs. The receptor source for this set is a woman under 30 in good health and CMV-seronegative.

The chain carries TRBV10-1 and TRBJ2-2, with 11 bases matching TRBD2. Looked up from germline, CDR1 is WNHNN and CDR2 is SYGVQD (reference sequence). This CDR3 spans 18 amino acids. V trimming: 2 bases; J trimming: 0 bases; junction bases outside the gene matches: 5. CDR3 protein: CASSEVSGGASNTGELFF. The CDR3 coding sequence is TGCGCCAGCAGTGAGGTTAGCGGGGGGGCCTCGAACACCGGGGAGCTGTTTTTT.

The CDR3 spells CASTQGSGANVLTF. In DNA form, the CDR3 reads TGTGCCAGCACACAGGGCTCTGGGGCCAACGTCCTGACTTTC. J is TRBJ2-6 and V is TRBV6-5; D may be TRBD1 (6 bases). This CDR3 is 14 amino acids long. With 7 bases removed from V and 0 bases from J, the gap between germline ends came to 7 bases. Per the germline V gene, CDR1 is MNHEY and CDR2 is SVGAGI.

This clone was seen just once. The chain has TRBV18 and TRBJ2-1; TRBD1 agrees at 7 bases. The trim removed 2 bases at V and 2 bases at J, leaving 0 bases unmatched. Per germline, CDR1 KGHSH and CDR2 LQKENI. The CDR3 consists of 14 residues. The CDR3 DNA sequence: TGTGCCAGCTCACCAGGGACAGCCTACAATGAGCAGTTCTTC. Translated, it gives CASSPGTAYNEQFF.

CDR3 region: CASSGQVGTYGYTF. The CDR3 DNA sequence: TGTGCCAGTAGTGGACAGGTCGGGACCTATGGCTACACCTTC. This chain joins TRBV19 and TRBJ1-2; 7 nucleotides align to TRBD1. The CDR3 is made up of 14 amino acids. V trimming: 5 bases; J trimming: 4 bases; junction bases outside the gene matches: 7. Looked up from germline, CDR1 is LNHDA and CDR2 is SQIVND (reference sequence).

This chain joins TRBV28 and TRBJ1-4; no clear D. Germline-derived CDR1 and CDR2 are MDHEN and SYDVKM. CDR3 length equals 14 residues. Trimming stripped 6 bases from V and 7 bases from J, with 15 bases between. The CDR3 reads CASSSPHRGEKLFF. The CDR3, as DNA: TGTGCCAGCAGCTCACCCCATCGGGGTGAAAAACTGTTTTTT.

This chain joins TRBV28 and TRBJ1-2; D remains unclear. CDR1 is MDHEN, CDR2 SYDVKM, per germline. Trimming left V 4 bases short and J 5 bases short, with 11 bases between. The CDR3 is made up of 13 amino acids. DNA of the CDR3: TGTGCCAGCAGTTCTAGGACTCTATATGGCTACACCTTC. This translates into CASSSRTLYGYTF.

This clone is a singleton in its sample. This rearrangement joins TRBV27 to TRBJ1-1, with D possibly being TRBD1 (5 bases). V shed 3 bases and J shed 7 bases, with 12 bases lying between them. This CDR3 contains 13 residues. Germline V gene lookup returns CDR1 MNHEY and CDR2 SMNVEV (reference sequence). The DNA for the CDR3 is TGTGCCAGCAGTTTTTCAGGGAATGATGAAGCTTTCTTT. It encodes CASSFSGNDEAFF.

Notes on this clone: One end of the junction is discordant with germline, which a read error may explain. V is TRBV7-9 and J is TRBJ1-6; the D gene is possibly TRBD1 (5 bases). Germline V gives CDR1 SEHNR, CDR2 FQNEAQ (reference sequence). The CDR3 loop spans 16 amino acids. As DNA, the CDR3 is TGTTCCAGCAGCTCTATCCGTGGGGGGATTAATTCACCCCTCCACTTT. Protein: CSSSSIRGGINSPLHF.

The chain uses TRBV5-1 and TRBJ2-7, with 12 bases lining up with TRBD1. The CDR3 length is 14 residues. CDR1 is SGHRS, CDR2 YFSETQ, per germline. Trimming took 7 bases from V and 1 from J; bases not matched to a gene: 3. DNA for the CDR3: TGCGCCAGCCGGGGACAGGGGGCTTCCTACGAGCAGTACTTC. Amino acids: CASRGQGASYEQYF. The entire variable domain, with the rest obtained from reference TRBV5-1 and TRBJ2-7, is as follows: KAGVTQTPRYLIKTRGQQVTLSCSPISGHRSVSWYQQTPGQGLQFLFEYFSETQRNKGNFPGRFSGRQFSNSRSEMNVSTLELGDSALYLCASRGQGASYEQYFGPGTRLTVT.

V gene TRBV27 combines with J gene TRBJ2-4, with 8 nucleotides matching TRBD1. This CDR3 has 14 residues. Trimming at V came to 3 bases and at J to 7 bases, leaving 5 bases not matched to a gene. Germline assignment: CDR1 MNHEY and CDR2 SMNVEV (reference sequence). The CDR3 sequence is CASSFNDRGNIQYF. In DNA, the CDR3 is TGTGCCAGCAGTTTCAATGACAGGGGTAACATTCAGTACTTC.

This chain's CDR3 is CASSSLRGSGELFF. As DNA, the CDR3 is TGTGCCAGCAGCTCCCTCCGGGGGTCCGGGGAGCTGTTTTTT. The chain recombines TRBV5-6 with TRBJ2-2; the D gene is possibly TRBD2 (6 bases). Germline CDR1 SGHDT, CDR2 YYEEEE. The CDR3 has 14 residues. Deletions cut 3 bases from V and 6 bases from J, with 12 bases between.

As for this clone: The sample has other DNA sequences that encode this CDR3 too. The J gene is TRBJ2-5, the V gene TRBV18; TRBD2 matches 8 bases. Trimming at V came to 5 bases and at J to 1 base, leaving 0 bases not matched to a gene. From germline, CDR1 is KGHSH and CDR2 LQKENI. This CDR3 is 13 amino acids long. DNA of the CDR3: TGTGCCAGCTCAGCGGGGGGCCAAGAGACCCAGTACTTC. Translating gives CASSAGGQETQYF.

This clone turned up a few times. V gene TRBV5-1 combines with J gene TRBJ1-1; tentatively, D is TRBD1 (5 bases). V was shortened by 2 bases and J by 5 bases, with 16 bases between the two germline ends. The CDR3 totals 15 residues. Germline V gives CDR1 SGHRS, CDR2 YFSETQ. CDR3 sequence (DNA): TGCGCCAGCAGCTTAAATTCGCCAGGGTCGACTGAAGCTTTCTTT. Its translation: CASSLNSPGSTEAFF.

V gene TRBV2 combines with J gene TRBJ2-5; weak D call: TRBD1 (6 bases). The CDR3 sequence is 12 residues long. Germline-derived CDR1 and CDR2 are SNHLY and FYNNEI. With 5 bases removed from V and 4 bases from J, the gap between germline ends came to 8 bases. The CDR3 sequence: CASSFRGETQYF. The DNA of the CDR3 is TGTGCCAGCAGTTTCAGGGGAGAGACCCAGTACTTC.

CDR3 bases: TGTGCCAGCGGAGACAGGGGTGGCCAGCCCCAGCATTTT. It specifies CASGDRGGQPQHF. The V call is TRBV2, the J call TRBJ1-5; 8 bases match TRBD1. Germline V gives CDR1 SNHLY, CDR2 FYNNEI. After removal of 8 bases from V and 7 bases from J, the junction contained 7 bases not matched to a gene. There are 13 residues in the CDR3.

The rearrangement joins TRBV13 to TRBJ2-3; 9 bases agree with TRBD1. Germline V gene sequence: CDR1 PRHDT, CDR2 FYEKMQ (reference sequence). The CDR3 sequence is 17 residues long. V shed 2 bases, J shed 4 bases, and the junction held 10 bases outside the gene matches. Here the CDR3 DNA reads TGTGCCAGCAGCTTACCTCCGGGACAGGGTATAGCAGATACGCAGTATTTT. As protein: CASSLPPGQGIADTQYF.

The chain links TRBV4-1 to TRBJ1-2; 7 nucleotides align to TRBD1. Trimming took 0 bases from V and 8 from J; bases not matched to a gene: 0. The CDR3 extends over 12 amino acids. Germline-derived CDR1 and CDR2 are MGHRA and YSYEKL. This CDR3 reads CASSQDRGGYTF. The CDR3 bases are TGCGCCAGCAGCCAAGACAGGGGGGGCTACACCTTC.

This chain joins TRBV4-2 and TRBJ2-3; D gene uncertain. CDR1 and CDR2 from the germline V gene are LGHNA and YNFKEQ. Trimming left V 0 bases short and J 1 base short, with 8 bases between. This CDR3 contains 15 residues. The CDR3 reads CASSQDGRRTDTQYF. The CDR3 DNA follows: TGTGCCAGCAGCCAAGATGGGCGACGCACAGATACGCAGTATTTT.

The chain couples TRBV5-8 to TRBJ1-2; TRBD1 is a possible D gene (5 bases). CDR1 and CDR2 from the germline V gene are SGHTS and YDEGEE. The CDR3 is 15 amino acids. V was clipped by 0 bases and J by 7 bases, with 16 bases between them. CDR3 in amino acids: CASSLGGRERVGYTF. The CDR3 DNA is TGTGCCAGCAGCTTGGGTGGCAGGGAAAGAGTTGGCTACACCTTC.

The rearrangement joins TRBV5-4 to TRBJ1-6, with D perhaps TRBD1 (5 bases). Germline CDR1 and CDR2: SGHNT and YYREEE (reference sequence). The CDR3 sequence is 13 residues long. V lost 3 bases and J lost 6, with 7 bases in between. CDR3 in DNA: TGTGCCAGCAGCTCAGGGCTTAATTCACCCCTCCACTTT. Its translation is CASSSGLNSPLHF.

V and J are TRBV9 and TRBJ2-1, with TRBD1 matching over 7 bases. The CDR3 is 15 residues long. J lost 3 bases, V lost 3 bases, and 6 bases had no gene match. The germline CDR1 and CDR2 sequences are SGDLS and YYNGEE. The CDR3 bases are TGTGCCAGCAGCGGTAGGGGGCAATACTACAATGAGCAGTTCTTC. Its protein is CASSGRGQYYNEQFF.

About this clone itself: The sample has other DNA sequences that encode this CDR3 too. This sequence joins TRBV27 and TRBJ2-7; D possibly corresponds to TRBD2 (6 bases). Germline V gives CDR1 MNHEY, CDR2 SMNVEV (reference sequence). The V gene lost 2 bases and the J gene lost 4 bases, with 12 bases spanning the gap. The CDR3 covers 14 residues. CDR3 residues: CASSLGGSPYEQYF. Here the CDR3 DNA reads TGTGCCAGCAGTTTAGGAGGGTCCCCTTACGAGCAGTACTTC.

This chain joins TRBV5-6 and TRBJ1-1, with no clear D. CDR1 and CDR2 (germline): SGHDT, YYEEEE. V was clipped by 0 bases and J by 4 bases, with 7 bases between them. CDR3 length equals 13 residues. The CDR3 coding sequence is TGTGCCAGCAGCTTGGGAGGGCTCACTGAAGCTTTCTTT. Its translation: CASSLGGLTEAFF.

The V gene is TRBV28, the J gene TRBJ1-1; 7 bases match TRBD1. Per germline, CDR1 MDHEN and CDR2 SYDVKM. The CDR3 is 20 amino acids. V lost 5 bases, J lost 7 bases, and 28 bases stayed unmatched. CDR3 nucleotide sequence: TGTGCCAGCAGTACTTCATTGTACAGGGGCGGGCTTTCGGCTTTCGGTGAAGCTTTCTTT. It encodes CASSTSLYRGGLSAFGEAFF. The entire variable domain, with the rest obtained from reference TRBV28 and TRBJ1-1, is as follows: DVKVTQSSRYLVKRTGEKVFLECVQDMDHENMFWYRQDPGLGLRLIYFSYDVKMKEKGDIPEGYSVSREKKERFSLILESASTNQTSMYLCASSTSLYRGGLSAFGEAFFGQGTRLTVV.